The 29 T cell receptor beta chains presented below share a single source sample, sequenced in a study of follicular helper T cells after annual influenza vaccination. Time point here: 2014-2015 season, pre-vaccination. Assay: immunoSEQ multiplex PCR; the TCRdb copy retains only in-frame clones and omits some. This sample has around 25,000 clones, with 70% to 90% found just once. The sequences come from CXCR5+ CD38- circulating T follicular helper cells from blood, collected on the day of influenza vaccination. Subset described: circulating Tfh, non-naive CD4+CXCR5+PD-1+ (ICOS+CD38+ or ICOS-CD38-). The receptors were sampled from an adult who received the influenza vaccine.

This clone came up once. The chain couples TRBV5-1 to TRBJ2-7, with unresolved D. Trimming removed 2 bases from V and 2 bases from J, with 11 bases in between. Per germline, CDR1 SGHRS and CDR2 YFSETQ. The length of the CDR3 is 14 residues. CDR3 in amino acids: CASSLTHMTYEQYF. The CDR3 bases are TGCGCCAGCAGCTTAACACACATGACCTACGAGCAGTACTTC. Drawing the rest from reference TRBV5-1 and TRBJ2-7, the complete variable domain is KAGVTQTPRYLIKTRGQQVTLSCSPISGHRSVSWYQQTPGQGLQFLFEYFSETQRNKGNFPGRFSGRQFSNSRSEMNVSTLELGDSALYLCASSLTHMTYEQYFGPGTRLTVT.

The V call is TRBV6-6, the J call TRBJ2-1; D possibly corresponds to TRBD1 (7 bases). The CDR3 has 13 residues. Germline CDR1 MNHNY, CDR2 SVGAGI (reference sequence). Trimming stripped 7 bases from V and 6 bases from J, with 13 bases between. DNA for the CDR3: TGTGCCAGCATCTCCCAGGGGGGCAATGAGCAGTTCTTC. Amino acid sequence: CASISQGGNEQFF.

The chain employs TRBV5-1 and TRBJ1-1; D is possibly TRBD1 (5 bases). Germline assignment: CDR1 SGHRS and CDR2 YFSETQ. Between the trimmed V and J ends, which lost 3 bases and 3 bases, there was a span of 15 bases. The CDR3 is made up of 15 amino acids. Here the CDR3 DNA reads TGCGCCAGCAGCTCGGGGGGGGGTTTAGACACTGAAGCTTTCTTT. It translates to CASSSGGGLDTEAFF.

This chain joins TRBV5-8 and TRBJ2-7; D is ambiguous. Trimming pared 4 bases from V and 2 bases from J, leaving 13 bases between. Germline lookup yields CDR1 SGHTS and CDR2 YDEGEE. The CDR3 length is 14 residues. As DNA, the CDR3 is TGTGCCAGCAGCCCCCCTCCAGGCGCCTACGAGCAGTACTTC. Encoded protein: CASSPPPGAYEQYF.

This chain uses TRBV7-9 with TRBJ2-5; TRBD1 matches at 7 bases. The J call could be wrong; TRBJ2-7 is a better fit for the DNA end. Per the germline V gene, CDR1 is SEHNR and CDR2 is FQNEAQ (reference sequence). This CDR3 spans 14 amino acids. CDR3 in amino acids: CASSYPTGKYEQYF. As DNA, the CDR3 is TGTGCCAGCAGCTACCCGACAGGGAAGTACGAGCAGTACTTC.

The chain links TRBV7-2 to TRBJ2-3, with 11 bases identical to TRBD2. CDR3 length: 16 amino acids. V gave up 3 bases and J gave up 3 bases; unmatched junction bases: 5. Germline CDR1 is SGHTA and CDR2 is FQGNSA. CDR3 loop: CASSFTSGRSTDTQYF. As DNA, the CDR3 is TGTGCCAGCAGCTTTACTAGCGGGAGAAGTACAGATACGCAGTATTTT.

This clone is a singleton in its sample. The V gene is TRBV6-1, the J gene TRBJ2-5, with a weak D call TRBD1 (6 bases). Germline-derived CDR1 and CDR2 are MNHNS and SASEGT. V was trimmed by 3 bases and J by 3 bases, leaving 11 bases between them. There are 14 residues in the CDR3. CDR3 sequence: CASSDRDIKETQYF. In DNA form, the CDR3 reads TGTGCCAGCAGTGACCGGGACATAAAAGAGACCCAGTACTTC.

The chain uses TRBV9 and TRBJ1-2; D is perhaps TRBD1 (5 bases). The CDR3 consists of 14 residues. Germline V lookup: CDR1 SGDLS, CDR2 YYNGEE. V shed 0 bases and J shed 4 bases, with 10 bases lying between them. The CDR3 loop is CASSVARDFYGYTF. In DNA form, the CDR3 reads TGTGCCAGCAGCGTAGCAAGGGACTTCTATGGCTACACCTTC.

This clone was seen only a few times. The CDR3 region has the DNA TGTGCCAGCAGCTTAGGGGGGGACTTCGAAGCTTTCTTT. This encodes CASSLGGDFEAFF. The chain couples TRBV11-2 to TRBJ1-1; tentatively, D is TRBD1 (5 bases). V gave up 1 base and J gave up 8 bases, with 11 bases separating them. The CDR3 is 13 amino acids. CDR1 is SGHAT, CDR2 FQNNGV, per germline.

The chain carries TRBV7-8 and TRBJ2-3, with TRBD2 identical over 14 bases. The CDR3 is made up of 19 amino acids. Germline V gene data show CDR1 as SGHVS and CDR2 as FQNEAQ. V shed 5 bases, J shed 2 bases, and the junction held 12 bases outside the gene matches. The CDR3 loop is CASSPRLAGGGRDTDTQYF. The CDR3 region has the DNA TGTGCCAGCAGCCCCCGACTAGCGGGAGGGGGTCGAGACACAGATACGCAGTATTTT.

This clone has only a few counts. V gene TRBV28 combines with J gene TRBJ1-4, with D maybe TRBD1 (6 bases). Trimming pared 3 bases from V and 4 bases from J, leaving 9 bases between. Germline loops: CDR1 MDHEN, CDR2 SYDVKM. The CDR3 spans 14 residues. The CDR3: CASSFLDSNEKLFF. Written as DNA, the CDR3 is TGTGCCAGCAGTTTTCTGGACAGTAATGAAAAACTGTTTTTT.

For this clone: Given a much more abundant clone one base away, this may be a read error. This CDR3 is also generated by other DNA sequences in the sample. DNA for the CDR3: TGTGCCAGCAGCAACCGGGATACCTACTACGAGCAGTACTTC. Amino acids: CASSNRDTYYEQYF. The chain recombines TRBV21-1 with TRBJ2-7; the table's D gene call, TRBD2, was not cross checked with the DNA. TRBV21-1 is an annotated pseudogene. The CDR3 is made up of 14 amino acids.

The V gene is TRBV5-1, the J gene TRBJ2-2, with 7 bases that match TRBD2. The CDR3 length is 14 residues. Unmatched junction bases numbered 2, after V lost 1 base and J lost 5 bases. Germline V gene data show CDR1 as SGHRS and CDR2 as YFSETQ. The CDR3 nucleotides are TGCGCCAGCAGCTTGCTAGCGGTTACCGGGGAGCTGTTTTTT. The encoded protein is CASSLLAVTGELFF.

V gene TRBV5-4 combines with J gene TRBJ2-5; D is unclear. This CDR3 is built from 12 residues. Deletions cut 2 bases from V and 5 bases from J, with 7 bases between. CDR1 and CDR2 (germline): SGHNT, YYREEE (reference sequence). CDR3 region: CASSFARETQYF. DNA of the CDR3: TGTGCCAGCAGCTTTGCGCGGGAGACCCAGTACTTC.

V gene TRBV5-8 combines with J gene TRBJ2-5; 10 bases agree with TRBD2. J lost 6 bases, V lost 0 bases, and 5 bases had no gene match. CDR1 and CDR2 (germline): SGHTS, YDEGEE. This CDR3 is built from 15 residues. In nucleotides, the CDR3 is TGTGCCAGCAGCTTGGTGGCTAGCGGGAGTAAGACCCAGTACTTC. Protein sequence: CASSLVASGSKTQYF.

The chain couples TRBV19 to TRBJ2-7; a possible D gene is TRBD1 (5 bases). The CDR3 has 15 amino acids. The germline V gene has CDR1 LNHDA and CDR2 SQIVND (reference sequence). Trimming stripped 0 bases from V and 6 bases from J, with 15 bases between. CDR3 protein: CASSIDQGVGFEQYF. CDR3 DNA: TGTGCCAGTAGTATAGATCAAGGGGTAGGGTTCGAGCAGTACTTC.

As to this clone: Within the sample, other DNA sequences also encode this same CDR3. The chain employs TRBV6-1 and TRBJ1-1, with 7 bases matching TRBD1. The CDR3 has 13 amino acids. Germline CDR1 is MNHNS and CDR2 is SASEGT. Trimming took 6 bases from V and 6 from J; bases not matched to a gene: 7. This CDR3 reads CASRKQGSAEAFF. CDR3 DNA sequence: TGTGCCAGCAGGAAACAGGGGAGCGCTGAAGCTTTCTTT.

The chain links TRBV4-1 to TRBJ2-1; 7 bases agree with TRBD2. Trimming removed 4 bases from V and 4 bases from J; junction bases left unmatched: 7. This CDR3 is 15 amino acids long. Germline loops: CDR1 MGHRA, CDR2 YSYEKL. For the CDR3, the DNA is TGCGCCAGCAGCCCGGGGTGGGGGGGGTACAATGAGCAGTTCTTC. This codes for CASSPGWGGYNEQFF.

The genes are TRBV28 and TRBJ2-7; 11 nucleotides line up with TRBD2. The CDR3 consists of 14 residues. CDR1 and CDR2 from the germline V gene are MDHEN and SYDVKM. With 6 bases clipped from V and 3 bases from J, the junction kept 4 bases outside the gene matches. CDR3 protein: CASSLAGGYYEQYF. The CDR3 DNA reads TGTGCCAGCAGCTTAGCGGGAGGGTACTACGAGCAGTACTTC.

The V gene is TRBV12-5, the J gene TRBJ2-3, with 9 positions matching TRBD2. The junction had 6 bases not matched to a gene; V was cut back by 8 bases and J by 3 bases. The CDR3 consists of 14 residues. Germline CDR1 reads LGHNT; CDR2 reads FRNRAP. Here the CDR3 reads CASKEREVTDTQYF. The CDR3 DNA is TGTGCTAGTAAGGAGCGGGAGGTTACAGATACGCAGTATTTT.

This clone was seen only once. The V gene is TRBV14, the J gene TRBJ2-3; the match to TRBD2 covers 9 bases. In germline, CDR1 is SGHDN, CDR2 FVKESK. CDR3 length: 17 residues. V trimming: 2 bases; J trimming: 6 bases; junction bases outside the gene matches: 12. The CDR3 region is CASSQFAQRGAGDTQYF. The CDR3 nucleotides read TGTGCCAGCAGCCAATTCGCCCAGCGGGGGGCTGGTGATACGCAGTATTTT.

The rearrangement links TRBV14 to TRBJ2-3; maybe TRBD1 (6 bases). Trimming shortened V by 3 bases and J by 3 bases, and 13 bases separated the two germline ends. This CDR3 has 15 residues. In germline, CDR1 is SGHDN, CDR2 FVKESK. In nucleotides, the CDR3 is TGTGCCAGCAGCCAGAACAGGGCAACTACAGATACGCAGTATTTT. It yields the protein CASSQNRATTDTQYF.

V usage is TRBV6-5 and J usage is TRBJ1-3; possible D gene TRBD1, 6 bases. Germline values: CDR1 MNHEY, CDR2 SVGAGI. This CDR3 contains 16 residues. V was shortened by 0 bases and J by 1 base, with 10 bases between the two germline ends. The CDR3 loop reads CASSYSLQGSGNTIYF. For the CDR3, the DNA is TGTGCCAGCAGTTACTCGTTACAGGGTTCTGGAAACACCATATATTTT.

The chain joins TRBV6-1 to TRBJ2-4, with 7 nucleotides matching TRBD2. Unmatched junction bases numbered 6, after V lost 0 bases and J lost 1 base. The CDR3 loop spans 17 amino acids. Germline V CDR1 and CDR2: MNHNS, SASEGT. The CDR3 DNA reads TGTGCCAGCAGTGAAGCACGGTGGGGGGGGGCCAAAAACATTCAGTACTTC. Its protein product is CASSEARWGGAKNIQYF.

V usage is TRBV28 and J usage is TRBJ2-3; D is unresolved. The germline V and J ends were trimmed by 4 bases and 1 base, with 3 bases remaining between them. The CDR3 is 12 amino acids. Germline lookup yields CDR1 MDHEN and CDR2 SYDVKM. The CDR3: CASSSGTDTQYF. CDR3 DNA: TGTGCCAGCAGTTCTGGCACAGATACGCAGTATTTT.

The genes are TRBV19 and TRBJ2-1; TRBD2 matches 12 bases. Germline values: CDR1 LNHDA, CDR2 SQIVND (reference sequence). V was clipped by 5 bases and J by 7 bases; unmatched bases: 9. The CDR3 is 16 amino acids. Here the CDR3 reads CASSASGTSGWNEQFF. CDR3 bases: TGTGCCAGTAGTGCCTCCGGGACTAGCGGGTGGAATGAGCAGTTCTTC. The whole variable domain, filled in from reference TRBV19 and TRBJ2-1, reads DGGITQSPKYLFRKEGQNVTLSCEQNLNHDAMYWYRQDPGQGLRLIYYSQIVNDFQKGDIAEGYSVSREKKESFPLTVTSAQKNPTAFYLCASSASGTSGWNEQFFGPGTRLTVL.

The chain carries TRBV5-1 and TRBJ2-3, with D maybe TRBD1 (7 bases). Trimming shortened V by 0 bases and J by 5 bases, and 10 bases separated the two germline ends. Germline-derived CDR1 and CDR2 are SGHRS and YFSETQ. The CDR3 has 14 residues. CDR3 region: CASSLARGEDTQYF. The CDR3 region has the DNA TGCGCCAGCAGCTTGGCCAGGGGGGAAGATACGCAGTATTTT.

The genes are TRBV4-1 and TRBJ1-3; 7 positions match TRBD1. V lost 2 bases and J lost 4; bases outside the gene matches: 8. Germline assignment: CDR1 MGHRA and CDR2 YSYEKL. The CDR3 consists of 16 residues. The CDR3 DNA follows: TGCGCCAGCAGCCAATCGCACAGGGGCCCCGGAAACACCATATATTTT. Protein: CASSQSHRGPGNTIYF.

The table lists this clone with a count of one. This chain uses TRBV9 with TRBJ2-5; D might be TRBD2 (7 bases). This CDR3 spans 14 amino acids. Germline lookup yields CDR1 SGDLS and CDR2 YYNGEE. V shed 0 bases and J shed 6 bases, with 12 bases lying between them. CDR3 DNA: TGTGCCAGCAGCGTAGGAGTCGGGGGGCAGACCCAGTACTTC. It translates to CASSVGVGGQTQYF.